The 7 T cell receptor beta chains below come from one sample, sequenced in a study of blood T cell repertoires in COVID-19. TCRdb's table, derived via immunoSEQ multiplex PCR, lists solely in-frame clones and lacks some. The sample has a few hundred thousand clones, roughly 92% seen once. Sequencing was done on a sample of PBMCs or T cells enriched from blood (not recorded which). The receptors come from a woman aged 40 to 50 who had been exposed to COVID-19.

The gene calls are TRBV18 and TRBJ2-3; possible D gene TRBD1, 5 bases. The ends were cut back, 6 bases at V and 3 bases at J, with 19 bases in the middle. The germline V gene has CDR1 KGHSH and CDR2 LQKENI. The CDR3 totals 16 residues. The CDR3 region is CASSLGAAGSTDTQYF. Written as DNA, the CDR3 is TGTGCCAGCTCCCTAGGGGCAGCAGGGTCAACAGATACGCAGTATTTT. Complete variable domain (other parts from reference TRBV18 and TRBJ2-3): NAGVMQNPRHLVRRRGQEARLRCSPMKGHSHVYWYRQLPEEGLKFMVYLQKENIIDESGMPKERFSAEFPKEGPSILRIQQVVRGDSAAYFCASSLGAAGSTDTQYFGPGTRLTVL.

The J gene is TRBJ2-7, the V gene TRBV5-4; a weak D match, TRBD1 (5 bases). CDR3 length equals 14 residues. Germline CDR1 SGHNT, CDR2 YYREEE (reference sequence). Between the trimmed V and J ends, which lost 2 bases and 1 base, there was a span of 10 bases. DNA for the CDR3: TGTGCCAGCAGCTTACAGGCAACATCCTACGAGCAGTACTTC. Translating it yields CASSLQATSYEQYF.

The V gene is TRBV27, the J gene TRBJ2-2; D possibly corresponds to TRBD1 (6 bases). The V end lost 5 bases, the J end lost 3 bases, and 13 bases lay between the germline ends. Germline V lookup: CDR1 MNHEY, CDR2 SMNVEV (reference sequence). The length of the CDR3 is 15 residues. The CDR3 loop is CASSILGHDTGELFF. CDR3 sequence (DNA): TGTGCCAGCAGTATACTGGGACACGACACCGGGGAGCTGTTTTTT.

This chain joins TRBV6-5 and TRBJ2-3; TRBD1 aligns across 7 bases. Per the germline V gene, CDR1 is MNHEY and CDR2 is SVGAGI. Trimming removed 5 bases from V and 0 bases from J; junction bases left unmatched: 5. The CDR3 runs to 15 residues. The CDR3 here is CASSLRTGSTDTQYF. The CDR3 coding sequence is TGTGCCAGCAGTCTACGGACAGGTAGCACAGATACGCAGTATTTT.

CDR3 DNA sequence: TGTGCCAGCTCACCCCTTCCGACATCGGGCAATCAGCCCCAGCATTTT. Translating gives CASSPLPTSGNQPQHF. V and J are TRBV18 and TRBJ1-5, with unresolved D. Trimming cost V 3 bases and J 2 bases, with 14 bases left between them. CDR3 size: 16 residues. CDR1 and CDR2 from the germline V gene are KGHSH and LQKENI.

In this sample, this clone turned up once. The chain has TRBV10-2 and TRBJ1-1, with D perhaps matching TRBD1 (5 bases). Germline CDR1 reads WSHSY; CDR2 reads SAAADI. Trimming cost V 5 bases and J 6 bases, with 16 bases left between them. CDR3 size: 14 residues. CDR3 region: CASSPMGGVAEAFF. The CDR3 nucleotides are TGCGCCAGCAGTCCAATGGGGGGGGTGGCTGAAGCTTTCTTT.

This rearrangement joins TRBV7-2 to TRBJ1-6; weak D call: TRBD1 (5 bases). The ends were cut back, 4 bases at V and 8 bases at J, with 21 bases in the middle. CDR1 is SGHTA, CDR2 FQGNSA, per germline. The CDR3 is made up of 17 amino acids. CDR3 coding DNA: TGTGCCAGCAGCTCGACCTCCTGGAGACAGACCTATTCACCCCTCCACTTT. Amino acids: CASSSTSWRQTYSPLHF.